The rows below give T cell receptor beta chains drawn from one sample of a study of T cells expressing NK-cell markers. TCRdb reprocessed the 5' RACE reads, with one entry per CDR3 protein and no DNA. The specimen's table records about 170,000 distinct CDR3 sequences. Source material: blood T cells: a sorted CD56 or NKG2C T cell subset, CD4+ or CD8+ T cells, or bulk PBMC T cells (not recorded which). These receptors originate from a man aged 18-75 years in good health. Each CDR3 is given with its conserved first and last residue.

v_call	j_call	cdr3_aa
TRBV6-1	TRBJ1-1	CASSPTGVWTEAFF
TRBV3-1	TRBJ2-2	CASSQPRVANTGELFFF
TRBV12-5	TRBJ1-2	CASGLAPSYGYTF
TRBV11-2	TRBJ2-2	CVSSLARIGGELFF
TRBV21-1	TRBJ1-3	CASSSDRYSGNTIYF
TRBV7-9	TRBJ2-7	CASSPPGQGYEQYF
TRBV5-6	TRBJ2-5	CASSPTGFATQYF
TRBV19	TRBJ2-1	CASKQGGSSYNEQFF
TRBV12-3/TRBV12-4	TRBJ2-3	CAIRLGEDTQYF
TRBV11-2	TRBJ2-5	CASSPGPGGLETQYF
TRBV19	TRBJ1-5	CASSQQGISNQPQHF
TRBV29-1	TRBJ2-3	CSVEGNTDTQYF
TRBV13	TRBJ2-7	CAFRGGDAEQYF
TRBV6-1	TRBJ1-6	CASSPREFGENSPLHF
TRBV15	TRBJ1-1	CATRARGSAEAFF
TRBV27	TRBJ2-3	CASRWAGDTQYF
TRBV28	TRBJ2-5	CASSLSYNQETQYF
TRBV6-5	TRBJ2-5	CASSDSRDREETQYF
TRBV5-5	TRBJ2-1	CASSLLEGGRSYNEQFF
TRBV7-9	TRBJ1-1	CARDTVNTEAFF
TRBV6-5	TRBJ2-7	CASSYAGTGVQEQYF
TRBV12-3/TRBV12-4	TRBJ1-1	CASSQGQTKAFF